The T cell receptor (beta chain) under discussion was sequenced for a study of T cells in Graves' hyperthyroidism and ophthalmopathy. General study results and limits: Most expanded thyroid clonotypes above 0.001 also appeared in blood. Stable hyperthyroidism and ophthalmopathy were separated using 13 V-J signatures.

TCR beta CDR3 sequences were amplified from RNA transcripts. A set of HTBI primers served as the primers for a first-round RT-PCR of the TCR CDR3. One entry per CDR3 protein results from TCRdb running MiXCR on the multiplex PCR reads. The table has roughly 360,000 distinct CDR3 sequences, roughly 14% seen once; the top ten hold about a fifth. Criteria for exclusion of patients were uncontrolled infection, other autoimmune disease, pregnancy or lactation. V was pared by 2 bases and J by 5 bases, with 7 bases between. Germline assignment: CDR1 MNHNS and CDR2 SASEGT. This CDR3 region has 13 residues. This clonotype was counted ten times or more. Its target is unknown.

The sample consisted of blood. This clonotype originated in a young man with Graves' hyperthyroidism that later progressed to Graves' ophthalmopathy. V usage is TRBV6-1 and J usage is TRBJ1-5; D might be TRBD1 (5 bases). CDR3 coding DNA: TGTGCCAGCAGTGAAAGGGGCCATCAGCCCCAGCATTTT. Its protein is CASSERGHQPQHF.